The clone carrying this T cell receptor beta chain has ten or more counts. Its matching antigen is unknown. Attachment of unique molecular identifiers was made to individual cDNA molecules. MiXCR, run by TCRdb on the 5' RACE reads, gives a single entry per CDR3 protein. Among under 70,000 distinct CDR3 sequences, around 12% were seen once, and the ten largest hold around 5%. The data were obtained in a study of early T cells in non-severe SARS-CoV-2 infection. Overall study findings and caveats: VDJdb matching favored anti-spike CD8 responses, missing private and CD4 specificities.

The CDR3 sequence is 15 residues long. Germline values: CDR1 DFQATT, CDR2 SNEGSKA (reference sequence). Losses at the gene ends were 5 bases for V and 7 bases for J; bases not matched to a gene: 10. The chain combines TRBV20-1 with TRBJ1-4; 10 bases are a match to TRBD1. The origin of this receptor is an adult who was a healthcare worker with PCR-confirmed SARS-CoV-2 infection or an uninfected control (not recorded which). The material sequenced was whole blood. The CDR3 nucleotides are TGCAGTGCTTCCGAAGACAGGGGGCGAAGTGAAAAACTGTTTTTT. Its protein is CSASEDRGRSEKLFF.